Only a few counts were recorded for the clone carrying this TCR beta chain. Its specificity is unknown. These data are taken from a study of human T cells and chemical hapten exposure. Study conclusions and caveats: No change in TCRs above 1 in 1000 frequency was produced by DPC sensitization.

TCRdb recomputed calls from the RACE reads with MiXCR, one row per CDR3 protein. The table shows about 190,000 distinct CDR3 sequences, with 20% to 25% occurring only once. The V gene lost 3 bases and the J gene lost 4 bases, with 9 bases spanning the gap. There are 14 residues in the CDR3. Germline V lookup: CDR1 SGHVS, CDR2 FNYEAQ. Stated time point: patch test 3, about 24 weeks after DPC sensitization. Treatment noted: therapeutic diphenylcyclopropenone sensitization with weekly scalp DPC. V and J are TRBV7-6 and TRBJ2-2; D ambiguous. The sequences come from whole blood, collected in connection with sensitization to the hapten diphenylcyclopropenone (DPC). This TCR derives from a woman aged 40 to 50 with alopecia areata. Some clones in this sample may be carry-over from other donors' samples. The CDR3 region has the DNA TGTGCCAGCAGCTTGGAGCGTGTCACCGGGGAGCTGTTTTTT. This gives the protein CASSLERVTGELFF. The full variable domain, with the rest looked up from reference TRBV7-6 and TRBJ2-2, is GAGVSQSPRYKVTKRGQDVALRCDPISGHVSLYWYRQALGQGPEFLTYFNYEAQQDKSGLPNDRFSAERPEGSISTLTIQRTEQRDSAMYRCASSLERVTGELFFGEGSRLTVL.